The present entry profiles one T cell receptor (beta chain) with its context. Sequencing was performed with immunoSEQ multiplex PCR; in TCRdb, only in-frame clones are kept and a portion is missing. This table has a few hundred thousand clones, roughly 87% appearing once. Trimming shortened V by 8 bases and J by 3 bases, and 10 bases separated the two germline ends. Germline values: CDR1 ENHRY, CDR2 SYGVKD. The CDR3 covers 13 residues. This sample was included in a study of blood T cell repertoires in COVID-19. This clonotype originated in a young woman who had recovered from COVID-19. The sample comprised PBMCs or T cells enriched from blood (not recorded which). J is TRBJ1-4 and V is TRBV10-3; D uncertain. CDR3 sequence (DNA): TGTGCCATCGGTGTCGCAGCTAATGAAAAACTGTTTTTT. Translation gives CAIGVAANEKLFF.